The 7 T cell receptor beta chains below come from one sample, sequenced in a study of T cells in Graves' hyperthyroidism and ophthalmopathy. Authors of the study amplified TCR beta CDR3 regions from RNA transcripts. HTBI primers were employed in a first-round RT-PCR of the TCR CDR3. TCRdb re-called the multiplex PCR reads with MiXCR, one entry per CDR3 protein. The repertoire consists of 350,000 to 450,000 distinct CDR3 sequences, with about 18% occurring once and the leading ten covering around a third. Material for sequencing was blood. Source of these receptors: a woman aged 25 to 39 with Graves' hyperthyroidism that later progressed to Graves' ophthalmopathy.

This clonotype was counted at least ten times. V gene TRBV12-3 or TRBV12-4 combines with J gene TRBJ2-7, with 10 bases matching TRBD1. This CDR3 spans 15 amino acids. The J segment lost 7 bases and the V segment lost 5 bases, leaving 11 bases of the junction unmatched. The CDR3 here is CASSPYPGTGVEQYF. CDR3 coding DNA: TGTGCCAGCAGTCCCTACCCTGGGACAGGGGTTGAGCAGTACTTC.

The chain is built from TRBV10-2 and TRBJ2-7; D call uncertain. The V gene's germline CDR1 is WSHSY and CDR2 SAAADI. This CDR3 comprises 14 residues. V lost 5 bases, J lost 2 bases, and 13 bases lay in between. The CDR3, as DNA: TGCGCCAGCAGTCCTCACCCGACCCCCTACGAGCAGTACTTC. Translating it yields CASSPHPTPYEQYF.

The chain links TRBV29-1 to TRBJ2-1; possible D gene TRBD2, 5 bases. The CDR3 runs 15 residues. The V end was cut by 0 bases, the J end by 1 base, with 10 bases between. The germline CDR1 and CDR2 sequences are SQVTM and ANQGSEA. The CDR3 DNA reads TGCAGCGTTGAAGAGTTGACGGGGTCCTACAATGAGCAGTTCTTC. Its protein product is CSVEELTGSYNEQFF.

This clonotype showed up just a few times. The genes are TRBV24-1 and TRBJ1-2; D not certain. Germline V gene lookup returns CDR1 KGHDR and CDR2 SFDVKD. Trimming stripped 0 bases from V and 7 bases from J, with 8 bases between. The CDR3 runs to 13 residues. The chain's CDR3 is CATSDLADSGYTF. CDR3 DNA sequence: TGTGCCACCAGTGATTTGGCAGATTCTGGCTACACCTTC.

This clonotype was seen ten or more times. The V and J genes are TRBV30 and TRBJ1-2, with unresolved D. CDR1 GTSNPN and CDR2 SVGIG come from the germline V gene (reference sequence). The CDR3 is 13 residues long. V was pared by 2 bases and J by 8 bases, with 15 bases between. For the CDR3, the DNA is TGTGCCTGGAGTTGGGAGGTTGAGGACGGCTACACCTTC. Protein product: CAWSWEVEDGYTF.

A note on this clonotype: An end of the junction does not agree with germline; a read error may underlie this. The chain joins TRBV18 to TRBJ1-1; no firm D call. Germline V CDR1 and CDR2: KGHSH, LQKENI. The CDR3 runs 13 residues. The CDR3 nucleotides read TGTGCCAGCTCACCACCCGCGAACACTGAAGCATTCTTT. Translated, it gives CASSPPANTEAFF.

This clonotype was detected many times. The rearrangement uses TRBV6-1 and TRBJ1-5, with TRBD1 identical over 8 bases. Germline V gene lookup returns CDR1 MNHNS and CDR2 SASEGT. The CDR3 loop spans 16 amino acids. After removal of 6 bases from V and 2 bases from J, the junction contained 9 bases not matched to a gene. CDR3 sequence reads: CASRPGQGGGNQPQHF. DNA for the CDR3: TGTGCCAGCAGACCTGGACAGGGAGGCGGCAATCAGCCCCAGCATTTT.